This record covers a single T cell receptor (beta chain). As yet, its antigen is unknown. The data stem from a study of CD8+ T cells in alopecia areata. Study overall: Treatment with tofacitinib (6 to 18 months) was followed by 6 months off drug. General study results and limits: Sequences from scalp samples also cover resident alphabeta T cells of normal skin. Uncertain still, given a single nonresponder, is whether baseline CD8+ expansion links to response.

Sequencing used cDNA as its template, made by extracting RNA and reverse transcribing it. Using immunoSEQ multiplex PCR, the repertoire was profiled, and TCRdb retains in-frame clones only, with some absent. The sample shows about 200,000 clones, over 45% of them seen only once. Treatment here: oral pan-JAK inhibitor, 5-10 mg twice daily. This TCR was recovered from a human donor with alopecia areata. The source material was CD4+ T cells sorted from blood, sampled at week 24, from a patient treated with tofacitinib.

The CDR3 spells CASSPEWLNYGYTF. In DNA form, the CDR3 reads TGTGCCAGCAGCCCCGAATGGTTAAACTATGGCTACACCTTC. This chain connects TRBV7-2 to TRBJ1-2; unclear D gene. V lost 5 bases, J lost 2 bases, and 12 bases lay in between. The CDR3 runs 14 residues. Germline V CDR1 and CDR2: SGHTA, FQGNSA.